These T cell receptor beta chains were read from a single sample in a study of T cells in Graves' hyperthyroidism and ophthalmopathy. TCRdb re-analysed the multiplex PCR reads in MiXCR, keeping a single row per CDR3 protein. The sample carries hundreds of thousands of distinct CDR3 sequences, approximately 15% recorded once. Sequenced input: blood. The receptor set was obtained from a woman under 30 with Graves' hyperthyroidism. CDR3s include the opening cysteine and the closing phenylalanine or tryptophan. A D gene is named only where the DNA matches it firmly. Clone size is not always given. Where it is, it says once, few, many or a class for expanded clones.

>few|TRBJ2-2|TRBV7-9|NA
TGTGCCAGCAGCTTAGTTCCCCCTCCCCCCGGGGAGCTGTCTTTT
CASSLVPPPPGELSF
>few|TRBJ1-1|TRBV10-3|NA
TGTGCCATCAGCCTGGAGAGGGTGAACACTGAAGCTTTCTTT
CAISLERVNTEAFF
>few|TRBJ1-2|TRBV28|NA
TGTGCCAGCAGTGGAACGTCCGGGACAAACAACTATGGCTACACCTTC
CASSGTSGTNNYGYTF
>NA|TRBJ2-1|TRBV3-1|TRBD2
TGTGCCAGCAGCCAAGATAATAGCGGGCCTTACAATGAGCAGTTCTTC
CASSQDNSGPYNEQFF
>NA|TRBJ2-3|TRBV25-1|TRBD2
TGTGCCAGCAGTGACTCCGGCGGTAGCGGGAGGTTTGTTGGCACAGATACGCAGTATTTT
CASSDSGGSGRFVGTDTQYF
>many|TRBJ2-7|TRBV2|TRBD2
TGTGCCAGCCGGGTAGCGGGAGGGATACCCTCCTACGAGCAGTACTTC
CASRVAGGIPSYEQYF
>NA|TRBJ2-7|TRBV5-1|TRBD2
TGCGCCAGCAGCTTAATTAGCGGGAGCGGTTACGAGCAGTACTTC
CASSLISGSGYEQYF
>NA|TRBJ2-3|TRBV7-9|NA
TGTGCCAGCAGCTTATGGGGCGGAAGGGTGCTAGATACGCAGTATTTT
CASSLWGGRVLDTQYF
>few|TRBJ1-5|TRBV19|NA
TGTGCCAGTACAGGGAGCCCAAATCAGCCCCAGCATTTT
CASTGSPNQPQHF
>NA|TRBJ2-1|TRBV11-3|NA
TGTGCCAGCAGCCAAGATCCGGGCAACCTGAACCGACTCTTC
CASSQDPGNLNRLF
>many|TRBJ2-1|TRBV7-2|NA
TGTGCCAGCAGCTTAGTAGGATCCGGGGGATCGGATGAGCAGTTCTTC
CASSLVGSGGSDEQFF
>few|TRBJ2-1|TRBV15|TRBD1
TGTGCCACCAGCAGAGATTCTGACAGGGACTCCTACAATGAGCAGTTCTTC
CATSRDSDRDSYNEQFF
>NA|TRBJ2-5|TRBV19|NA
TGTGCCAGTAGTATAGTTCCCCTAGAAGAGACCCAGTACTTC
CASSIVPLEETQYF
>few|TRBJ2-5|TRBV3-1|TRBD1
TGTGCCAGCAGCCAAGGGACAGGGGTTGTGACCCAGTACTTC
CASSQGTGVVTQYF
>few|TRBJ2-7|TRBV7-2|TRBD1
TGTGCCAGCAGCTCGACAGGGGGCGCTTCCAACGAGCAGTACTTC
CASSSTGGASNEQYF
>NA|TRBJ1-2|TRBV5-1|NA
TGCGCCAGCAGCTTGGGGTACAGGGAAGAGTCCTATGGCTACACCTTC
CASSLGYREESYGYTF
>few|TRBJ1-4|TRBV19|NA
TGTGCCAGTAGTATGTCGACAGCCATTGAAAAACTGTTTTTT
CASSMSTAIEKLFF
>NA|TRBJ2-1|TRBV4-1|NA
TGCGCCAGCAGCCAAGAGAGTCGGCTGTACAATGAGCAGTTCTTC
CASSQESRLYNEQFF
>NA|TRBJ1-6|TRBV2|TRBD1
TGTGCCAGCAGTCGACAGGGGGAGATCAGTTCACCCCTCCACTTT
CASSRQGEISSPLHF
>few|TRBJ2-2|TRBV7-2|TRBD2
TGTGCCAGCAGCCCCTTAGCGGGAAGCACCGGGGAGCTGTTTTTT
CASSPLAGSTGELFF
>NA|TRBJ2-7|TRBV10-3|NA
TGTGCCATCAGTCTGGGAAAGTTGGGACCTGGTACCTACGAGCAGTACTTC
CAISLGKLGPGTYEQYF
>many|TRBJ2-7|TRBV12-3/TRBV12-4|TRBD1
TGTGCCAGCAGTTTTAACAGGGGGCGCGAGCAGTACTTC
CASSFNRGREQYF
>many|TRBJ2-3|TRBV7-2|NA
TGTGCCAGCAGCTTTTTTTCCCCCCTGCAGTATTTT
CASSFFSPLQYF
>many|TRBJ2-1|TRBV7-9|NA
TGTGCCAGCAGCTGGGGCAGAGGCAATGAGCAGTTCTTC
CASSWGRGNEQFF
>many|TRBJ2-6|TRBV4-3|NA
TGCGCCAGCAGCCAAGAATATGGGCATAGTGTAGCCAACGTCCTGACTTTC
CASSQEYGHSVANVLTF